This entry describes one TCR beta chain. These data come from a study of blood T cell repertoires in COVID-19. Study as a whole: Collection of acute and convalescent COVID-19 samples took place in the United States, Italy and Spain. Nucleic acid was either cDNA or gDNA, and it came from T cells, B-cell-depleted T cells, or PBMCs.

There are 13 residues in the CDR3. Germline lookup yields CDR1 ENHRY and CDR2 SYGVKD. The V end lost 3 bases, the J end lost 4 bases, and 10 bases lay between the germline ends. Authors' processing steps: Estimation of nucleated cell counts relied on the amplification of reference gene primers. Assay: immunoSEQ multiplex PCR; the TCRdb copy retains only in-frame clones and omits some. That table furnishes V, J and clone size, whereas the DNA furnished D and trimming. The sample lists fewer than 150,000 clones; about 85% were seen once. V gene TRBV10-3 combines with J gene TRBJ2-7; a possible D gene is TRBD1 (6 bases). This clonotype originated in a human donor in a cohort sampled during active COVID-19. The sequenced sample was peripheral blood. The CDR3 region is CAISDVQGYEQYF. DNA for the CDR3: TGTGCCATCAGTGACGTTCAGGGGTACGAGCAGTACTTC.